This TCR beta chain was obtained from a study of shared clonotypes between healthy human individuals. The naive CD8 population came from CD45RO-negative cells selected for CCR7, without terminally differentiated effector memory CD45RA+ cells. Method: immunoSEQ multiplex PCR; TCRdb's copy keeps in-frame clones and lacks some. The sample carries about 680,000 clones, 92% recorded once. The sequence was obtained from a man aged 25 to 40 in good health. Sequences were obtained from naive CD8+ T cells sorted from blood.

The CDR3 DNA sequence: TGTGCCAGCAGCGGGGGCGTAGCGGGAGTAGGAGAGACCCAGTACTTC. This encodes CASSGGVAGVGETQYF. This chain uses TRBV9 with TRBJ2-5; 9 nucleotides align to TRBD2. Germline V gives CDR1 SGDLS, CDR2 YYNGEE. Trimming cost V 3 bases and J 4 bases; bases outside gene matches: 10. This CDR3 comprises 16 residues. Full variable domain (remainder filled in from reference TRBV9 and TRBJ2-5): DSGVTQTPKHLITATGQRVTLRCSPRSGDLSVYWYQQSLDQGLQFLIQYYNGEERAKGNILERFSAQQFPDLHSELNLSSLELGDSALYFCASSGGVAGVGETQYFGPGTRLLVL.